This T cell receptor (beta chain) was documented in a study of T cells in Graves' hyperthyroidism and ophthalmopathy. Study observations and caveats: Model predictions of ophthalmopathy came a median around 6.5 months before onset. Most thyroid-expanded clonotypes above 0.001 were also found in blood.

Any patient presenting with uncontrolled infection, other autoimmune disease, pregnancy or lactation was left out. Clinical symptoms, serum thyroxine and TRAb, thyroid ultrasound and orbital computed tomography were used for the diagnoses. This CDR3 comprises 12 residues. Trimming stripped 3 bases from V and 8 bases from J, with 13 bases between. The germline gives CDR1 SQVTM, CDR2 ANQGSEA. With respect to this clonotype: Its antigen is currently unknown.

The source material, RNA transcripts, was used to amplify TCR beta CDR3 regions. With the HTBI primer set, the TCR CDR3 went through a first round of RT-PCR. TCRdb redid the calling of the multiplex PCR reads with MiXCR, one entry per CDR3 protein. The sample has about 570,000 distinct CDR3 sequences, 46% seen once; the top ten hold roughly 20%. The source of this sequence is an adult woman with Graves' disease, either hyperthyroidism or ophthalmopathy (not recorded which). Material: peripheral blood or thyroid tissue (not recorded which). V and J are TRBV29-1 and TRBJ1-1; D gene unclear. CDR3 sequence reads: CSVDVTPTEAFF. The CDR3 coding sequence is TGCAGCGTTGACGTGACACCGACCGAAGCTTTCTTT.